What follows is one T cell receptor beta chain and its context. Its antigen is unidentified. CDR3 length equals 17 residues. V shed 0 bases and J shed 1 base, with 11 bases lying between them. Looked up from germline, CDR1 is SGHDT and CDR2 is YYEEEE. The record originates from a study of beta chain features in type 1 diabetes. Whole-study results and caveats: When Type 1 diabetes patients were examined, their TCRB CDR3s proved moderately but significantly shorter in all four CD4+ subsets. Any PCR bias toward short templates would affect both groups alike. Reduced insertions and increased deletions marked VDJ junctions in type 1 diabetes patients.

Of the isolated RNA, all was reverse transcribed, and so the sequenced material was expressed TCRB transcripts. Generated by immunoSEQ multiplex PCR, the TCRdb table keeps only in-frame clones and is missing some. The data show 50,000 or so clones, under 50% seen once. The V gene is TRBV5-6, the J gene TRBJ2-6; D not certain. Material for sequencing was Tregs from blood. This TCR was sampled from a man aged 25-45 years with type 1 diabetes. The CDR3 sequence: CASSLGSVISGANVLTF. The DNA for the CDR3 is TGTGCCAGCAGCTTGGGGTCAGTGATTTCTGGGGCCAACGTCCTGACTTTC.